This passage covers 17 T cell receptor beta chains from one sample sequenced in a study of a mutant IDH1 vaccine in newly diagnosed glioma. As to time point: week 5, during vaccination. With topical imiquimod, each dose of the vaccine consisted of 300 ug of mutant IDH1 20-mer peptide. Data came from immunoSEQ multiplex PCR; TCRdb stores just in-frame clones and leaves some out. The sample consists of over 50,000 clones, 75% to 90% of them appearing once. Antigens for these TCRs are unknown. The sequences come from PBMCs, collected from a glioma patient whose treatment included an IDH1 peptide vaccine. These receptor sequences come from a woman in her thirties or forties with glioma.

The chain recombines TRBV6-5 with TRBJ2-1; 11 bases match TRBD1. From germline, CDR1 is MNHEY and CDR2 SVGAGI. The ends lost 5 bases at V and 6 bases at J; junction bases unmatched: 3. The CDR3 is 14 amino acids. The CDR3 coding sequence is TGTGCCAGCAGTCGGGACAGGGGGTCCAATGAGCAGTTCTTC. The encoded protein is CASSRDRGSNEQFF.

J is TRBJ1-1 and V is TRBV19; a possible D gene is TRBD1 (5 bases). The germline V gene encodes CDR1 LNHDA and CDR2 SQIVND (reference sequence). Between the trimmed V and J ends, which lost 0 bases and 3 bases, there was a span of 8 bases. CDR3 length: 14 amino acids. The CDR3 is CASSIDAGYTEAFF. In nucleotides, the CDR3 is TGTGCCAGTAGTATAGATGCAGGGTACACTGAAGCTTTCTTT.

The V call is TRBV2, the J call TRBJ2-1; tentatively, D is TRBD2 (5 bases). V lost 11 bases, J lost 0 bases, and 14 bases lay in between. Germline V gives CDR1 SNHLY, CDR2 FYNNEI. The CDR3 is made up of 14 amino acids. CDR3 nucleotides: TGTGCCTCAGCGAGGGCCAGCTCCTACAATGAGCAGTTCTTC. Protein product: CASARASSYNEQFF.

This chain joins TRBV28 and TRBJ2-5; possibly TRBD1 or TRBD2 for D (5 bases each). CDR3 length: 13 residues. The V end was cut by 6 bases, the J end by 1 base, with 9 bases between. Germline CDR1 reads MDHEN; CDR2 reads SYDVKM. CDR3 amino acids: CASRPGTQETQYF. The DNA for the CDR3 is TGTGCCAGCAGACCTGGGACCCAAGAGACCCAGTACTTC. Based on the CDR3 plus reference TRBV28 and TRBJ2-5, the full variable domain is DVKVTQSSRYLVKRTGEKVFLECVQDMDHENMFWYRQDPGLGLRLIYFSYDVKMKEKGDIPEGYSVSREKKERFSLILESASTNQTSMYLCASRPGTQETQYFGPGTRLLVL.

J is TRBJ2-5 and V is TRBV19, with 9 bases matching TRBD1. Per the germline V gene, CDR1 is LNHDA and CDR2 is SQIVND (reference sequence). The CDR3 runs 15 residues. Unmatched junction bases numbered 9, after V lost 6 bases and J lost 4 bases. Here the CDR3 DNA reads TGTGCCAGTAGCCCCACACAGGGGGCAGGAGAGACCCAGTACTTC. Translating it yields CASSPTQGAGETQYF.

The rearrangement uses TRBV19 and TRBJ1-1; 11 bases match TRBD1. The CDR3 consists of 11 residues. V gave up 10 bases and J gave up 8 bases; unmatched junction bases: 3. In germline, CDR1 is LNHDA, CDR2 SQIVND (reference sequence). CDR3 coding DNA: TGTGCCACCTGGACAGGGGGCGAAGCTTTCTTT. Protein sequence: CATWTGGEAFF.

V gene TRBV6-5 combines with J gene TRBJ1-2; 8 bases are a match to TRBD1. The germline CDR1 and CDR2 sequences are MNHEY and SVGAGI. This CDR3 comprises 14 residues. V shed 2 bases, J shed 8 bases, and the junction held 7 bases outside the gene matches. In DNA form, the CDR3 reads TGTGCCAGCAGTTACCGGACAGGGCCAGACGGCTACACCTTC. It yields the protein CASSYRTGPDGYTF.

This clone was detected a few times. The rearrangement links TRBV19 to TRBJ2-7; 12 bases map to TRBD1. The CDR3 is made up of 14 amino acids. J was trimmed by 6 bases and V by 5 bases; bases with no gene match: 5. The germline V gene has CDR1 LNHDA and CDR2 SQIVND (reference sequence). CDR3 nucleotide sequence: TGTGCCAGTAGTGTCGGGACAGGGGGCGGCGAGCAGTACTTC. This encodes CASSVGTGGGEQYF.

The chain employs TRBV7-9 and TRBJ2-3; 11 nucleotides line up with TRBD2. This CDR3 comprises 15 residues. V was pared by 7 bases and J by 6 bases, with 9 bases of the junction left unmatched. CDR1 and CDR2 from the germline V gene are SEHNR and FQNEAQ (reference sequence). The CDR3, as DNA: TGTGCCAGCAACCTAGGGACTAGCGGTCCGGATACGCAGTATTTT. Amino acids: CASNLGTSGPDTQYF.

This clone was detected once. The CDR3 reads CASRAARERSVTEAFF. CDR3 DNA sequence: TGTGCCAGCAGGGCAGCCCGGGAACGGTCCGTCACTGAAGCTTTCTTT. V usage is TRBV2 and J usage is TRBJ1-1; D is ambiguous. In germline, CDR1 is SNHLY, CDR2 FYNNEI. V lost 6 bases and J lost 4, with 21 bases in between. The CDR3 length is 16 residues.

The genes are TRBV5-4 and TRBJ2-5; TRBD2 might be the D (5 bases). The V and J ends lost 1 base and 3 bases respectively, with 16 bases between them. Germline assignment: CDR1 SGHNT and CDR2 YYREEE (reference sequence). The CDR3 totals 16 residues. The CDR3 DNA follows: TGTGCCAGCAGCTTGACGGGGAGAGGTAGGGAAGAGACCCAGTACTTC. Translated: CASSLTGRGREETQYF.

The rearrangement joins TRBV4-3 to TRBJ2-2; D is perhaps TRBD2 (5 bases). CDR1 is LGHNA, CDR2 YSLEER, per germline. With 0 bases removed from V and 6 bases from J, the gap between germline ends came to 8 bases. This CDR3 region has 14 residues. In DNA form, the CDR3 reads TGCGCCAGCAGCCAAGATCCCGGGGCCGGGGAGCTGTTTTTT. This codes for CASSQDPGAGELFF.

The chain has TRBV6-1 and TRBJ2-3; 8 bases agree with TRBD2. The CDR3 contains 16 residues. Germline V CDR1 and CDR2: MNHNS, SASEGT. J gave up 2 bases and V 3 bases, and 7 bases lay outside the gene matches. CDR3 sequence (DNA): TGTGCCAGCAGTGAGGGAGCGGGGGTGGACACAGATACGCAGTATTTT. Protein sequence: CASSEGAGVDTDTQYF.

J is TRBJ2-1 and V is TRBV7-6; 10 bases map to TRBD1. The CDR3 covers 15 residues. Germline values: CDR1 SGHVS, CDR2 FNYEAQ. Unmatched junction bases numbered 3, after V lost 4 bases and J lost 3 bases. CDR3 sequence: CASSSGTGVYNEQFF. As DNA, the CDR3 is TGTGCCAGCAGCTCCGGGACAGGGGTCTACAATGAGCAGTTCTTC.

The gene calls are TRBV6-5 and TRBJ2-1; possible D gene TRBD2, 5 bases. The ends were cut back, 4 bases at V and 3 bases at J, with 10 bases in the middle. This CDR3 has 14 residues. Germline CDR1 reads MNHEY; CDR2 reads SVGAGI. CDR3 sequence: CASSSWEFYNEQFF. CDR3 coding DNA: TGTGCCAGCAGTTCGTGGGAGTTCTACAATGAGCAGTTCTTC.

This chain connects TRBV5-1 to TRBJ2-7, with D perhaps TRBD2 (5 bases). The CDR3 has 14 amino acids. V lost 7 bases and J 0 bases, leaving 14 bases between the germline ends. The germline CDR1 and CDR2 sequences are SGHRS and YFSETQ. The DNA for the CDR3 is TGCGCCAGCCGAGGGCCGGACGCCTCCTACGAGCAGTACTTC. It is translated as CASRGPDASYEQYF.

The chain employs TRBV6-5 and TRBJ1-4; 8 nucleotides match TRBD1. J lost 5 bases, V lost 4 bases, and 3 bases had no gene match. The CDR3 consists of 14 residues. Germline V CDR1 and CDR2: MNHEY, SVGAGI. CDR3 residues: CASSSDRGNEKLFF. CDR3 DNA sequence: TGTGCCAGCAGTTCCGACAGGGGAAATGAAAAACTGTTTTTT.